Listed here is a single T cell receptor (beta chain). These data are taken from a study of blood T cell repertoires in COVID-19. Study overall: The samples span acute and convalescent COVID-19 from the United States, Italy and Spain.

In the original processing: Nucleated cell number was recorded as an estimate derived from reference gene primer amplification. Data came from immunoSEQ multiplex PCR; TCRdb stores just in-frame clones and leaves some out. That table is the source of V, J and clone size, and D and trimming were worked out from the DNA. The table shows around 310,000 clones, with around 92% occurring only once. There are 16 residues in the CDR3. CDR1 MDHEN and CDR2 SYDVKM come from the germline V gene. After removal of 6 bases from V and 5 bases from J, the junction contained 8 bases not matched to a gene. This study enrolled people aged roughly 18 to 90 from about two dozen US geographic areas. The study assigned cohorts using participant-reported clinical history.

The receptor's source is a woman aged 25-40 years who had recovered from COVID-19. Material for sequencing was PBMCs or T cells enriched from blood (not recorded which). The rearrangement uses TRBV28 and TRBJ2-3; the match to TRBD2 covers 13 bases. CDR3 bases: TGTGCCAGCAGGTCCGGAGGACTAGCGGGAGAAGATACGCAGTATTTT. It is translated as CASRSGGLAGEDTQYF.